The 21 T cell receptor beta chains below all came from one sample that was sequenced in a study of T-cell memory formation after mild COVID-19. In TCRdb, the 5' RACE reads were re-called with MiXCR into one record per CDR3 protein. The sample contains 75,000 to 90,000 distinct CDR3 sequences, roughly 13% of which appear only once. Sample: PBMCs or a T cell subset sorted from them (not recorded which). All receptors derive from an adult woman who had mild COVID-19 (a few samples of this study predate the infection). Cell type and time point are not known.

The rearrangement uses TRBV6-5 and TRBJ1-1; D is uncertain. The V and J ends lost 2 bases and 1 base respectively, with 5 bases between them. Per the germline V gene, CDR1 is MNHEY and CDR2 is SVGAGI. CDR3 length equals 13 residues. The DNA of the CDR3 is TGTGCCAGCAGTTACGCAAGGAACACTGAAGCTTTCTTT. This codes for CASSYARNTEAFF.

V and J are TRBV2 and TRBJ2-7, with D possibly being TRBD1 (5 bases). The CDR3 loop spans 14 amino acids. Germline CDR1 SNHLY, CDR2 FYNNEI. Trimming pared 1 base from V and 3 bases from J, leaving 10 bases between. CDR3 coding DNA: TGTGCCAGCAGTGAAGGACAGACAGACTACGAGCAGTACTTC. As protein: CASSEGQTDYEQYF.

The V and J genes are TRBV12-3 or TRBV12-4 and TRBJ2-4; tentative D call: TRBD2 (6 bases). V was cut by 6 bases and J by 8 bases, with 20 bases left in between. This CDR3 has 15 residues. CDR3 DNA: TGTGCCAGCAGCCCTGGTTGGGGGGTCGCGGACATTCAGTACTTC. Protein: CASSPGWGVADIQYF.

Of note for this clonotype: Its ends do not fully match the called genes, so a read error is possible. The chain links TRBV4-1 to TRBJ1-4, with D maybe TRBD1 (5 bases). This CDR3 spans 12 amino acids. Germline CDR1 and CDR2: MGHRA and YSYEKL. The CDR3 sequence is CASSPRGSLKVF. In DNA form, the CDR3 reads TGCGCCAGCAGCCCTCGGGGCAGCCTTAAGGTTTTT.

J is TRBJ2-2 and V is TRBV15; D gene unclear. The ends were cut back, 4 bases at V and 6 bases at J, with 3 bases in the middle. The CDR3 runs 11 residues. The germline V gene encodes CDR1 LNHNV and CDR2 YYDKDF (reference sequence). CDR3 loop: CATSIAGELFF. CDR3 bases: TGTGCCACCAGCATCGCCGGGGAGCTGTTTTTT.

This clonotype was observed a few times. The V call is TRBV9, the J call TRBJ1-2; maybe TRBD1 (5 bases). The CDR3 extends over 15 amino acids. V was cut by 3 bases and J by 3 bases, with 15 bases left in between. Per the germline V gene, CDR1 is SGDLS and CDR2 is YYNGEE. The CDR3: CASSGPGDAYYGYTF. The CDR3 nucleotides read TGTGCCAGCAGCGGGCCGGGGGATGCTTACTATGGCTACACCTTC.

The sample holds a few counts of this clonotype. The chain recombines TRBV29-1 with TRBJ2-2; the D call may be TRBD1 or TRBD2 (5 bases each). The CDR3 loop spans 14 amino acids. Deletions cut 3 bases from V and 4 bases from J, with 12 bases between. Looked up from germline, CDR1 is SQVTM and CDR2 is ANQGSEA. This CDR3 reads CSVDLPGLTGELFF. In DNA, the CDR3 is TGCAGCGTTGATCTCCCGGGGCTCACCGGGGAGCTGTTTTTT.

Ten or more counts support this clonotype. J is TRBJ2-3 and V is TRBV29-1; D gene ambiguous. CDR1 and CDR2 from the germline V gene are SQVTM and ANQGSEA. V was clipped by 1 base and J by 2 bases, with 7 bases between them. CDR3 size: 13 residues. The chain's CDR3 is CSVEGLITDTQYF. In DNA form, the CDR3 reads TGCAGCGTTGAAGGGCTGATCACAGATACGCAGTATTTT.

Ten or more counts support this clonotype. This chain uses TRBV6-6 with TRBJ2-3, with TRBD1 matching over 7 bases. The J segment lost 6 bases and the V segment lost 6 bases, leaving 9 bases of the junction unmatched. The CDR3 has 14 residues. Germline V lookup: CDR1 MNHNY, CDR2 SVGAGI (reference sequence). The CDR3 DNA sequence: TGTGCCAGCAGGACCCCGGACAGGAGGGATACGCAGTATTTT. It codes for CASRTPDRRDTQYF.

This clonotype was observed many times. V usage is TRBV7-3 and J usage is TRBJ2-3, with a tentative D call TRBD2 (5 bases). Trimming took 0 bases from V and 0 from J, leaving 7 bases between them. Germline values: CDR1 SGHTA, CDR2 FQGTGA. The CDR3 totals 15 residues. CDR3 amino acids: CASSLTGASTDTQYF. The CDR3 coding sequence is TGTGCCAGCAGCTTAACGGGAGCTAGCACAGATACGCAGTATTTT. The full variable domain, rest sourced from reference TRBV7-3 and TRBJ2-3, is GAGVSQTPSNKVTEKGKYVELRCDPISGHTALYWYRQSLGQGPEFLIYFQGTGAADDSGLPNDRFFAVRPEGSVSTLKIQRTERGDSAVYLCASSLTGASTDTQYFGPGTRLTVL.

This clonotype occurred many times. The gene calls are TRBV12-3 or TRBV12-4 and TRBJ2-5; D may be TRBD1 (6 bases). Trimming took off 4 bases at V and 2 bases at J, with 11 bases between the two ends. This CDR3 region has 14 residues. The CDR3 nucleotides are TGTGCCAGCAGTTCCTCAGGGGCACAAGAGACCCAGTACTTC. Translating gives CASSSSGAQETQYF.

The chain is built from TRBV4-1 and TRBJ2-3; 8 bases match TRBD1. Germline V lookup: CDR1 MGHRA, CDR2 YSYEKL. CDR3 length: 16 amino acids. Trimming removed 9 bases from V and 2 bases from J; junction bases left unmatched: 13. CDR3 DNA sequence: TGCGCCAGTGCCAAATCGAAGACAGGGGACACAGATACGCAGTATTTT. This translates into CASAKSKTGDTDTQYF.

The chain is built from TRBV5-1 and TRBJ2-5; TRBD2 matches at 7 bases. In germline, CDR1 is SGHRS, CDR2 YFSETQ. This CDR3 comprises 19 residues. V lost 2 bases, J lost 1 base, and 17 bases stayed unmatched. The CDR3 reads CASSFTPARGGNLQETQYF. In DNA, the CDR3 is TGCGCCAGCAGCTTCACGCCTGCCCGCGGGGGAAATCTCCAAGAGACCCAGTACTTC.

In its sample, this clonotype was seen a few times. The chain employs TRBV15 and TRBJ1-5; unclear D gene. The germline V and J ends were trimmed by 5 bases and 3 bases, with 14 bases remaining between them. Germline lookup yields CDR1 LNHNV and CDR2 YYDKDF (reference sequence). The CDR3 covers 15 residues. CDR3 in DNA: TGTGCCACCAGCCTATACGGGATTTCCAATCAGCCCCAGCATTTT. Amino acid sequence: CATSLYGISNQPQHF.

This chain connects TRBV21-1 to TRBJ1-1; TRBD1, the D gene given by the table, was not confirmed from the DNA. TRBV21-1 is deemed a pseudogene. The CDR3 contains 14 residues. CDR3 loop: CASSPDRGNTEAFF. The CDR3 DNA sequence: TGTGCCAGCAGCCCCGACAGGGGGAACACTGAAGCTTTCTTT.

CDR3 amino acids: CASSQWAKDTEAFF. CDR3 sequence (DNA): TGCGCCAGCAGCCAATGGGCGAAGGACACTGAAGCTTTCTTT. This chain connects TRBV4-3 to TRBJ1-1, with no clear D. There are 14 residues in the CDR3. Germline values: CDR1 LGHNA, CDR2 YSLEER. The ends were cut back, 2 bases at V and 3 bases at J, with 10 bases in the middle.

This clonotype has a handful of counts. The rearrangement uses TRBV5-1 and TRBJ2-3; TRBD1 aligns across 9 bases. Germline V gene lookup returns CDR1 SGHRS and CDR2 YFSETQ. CDR3 length equals 17 residues. Trimming at V came to 0 bases and at J to 2 bases, leaving 7 bases not matched to a gene. CDR3 bases: TGCGCCAGCAGCTTGGCCTGGGGACAGGGCTTCACAGATACGCAGTATTTT. Its protein is CASSLAWGQGFTDTQYF.

The chain links TRBV7-9 to TRBJ2-1; maybe TRBD2 (6 bases). Between the trimmed V and J ends, which lost 3 bases and 0 bases, there was a span of 9 bases. Germline CDR1 is SEHNR and CDR2 is FQNEAQ (reference sequence). The CDR3 runs 15 residues. This CDR3 reads CASSLGLSSYNEQFF. CDR3 in DNA: TGTGCCAGCAGCTTGGGACTCAGCTCCTACAATGAGCAGTTCTTC.

This clonotype was seen more than once but under ten times. DNA of the CDR3: TGTGCCAGCATGGCGGGAGCTAGCACAGATACGCAGTATTTT. Translated: CASMAGASTDTQYF. This chain connects TRBV2 to TRBJ2-3, with 7 bases that match TRBD2. Germline assignment: CDR1 SNHLY and CDR2 FYNNEI. V shed 7 bases and J 0 bases; nucleotides not matched to a gene: 4. This CDR3 is 14 amino acids long.

This clonotype was observed a few times. A junction boundary mismatches the germline segment, possibly from a read error. The chain recombines TRBV4-2 with TRBJ1-2, with no clear D. CDR1 and CDR2 from the germline V gene are LGHNA and YNFKEQ. The CDR3 consists of 13 residues. In DNA form, the CDR3 reads TGTGCCAGCACCCAACAGAGTAACTATGGCTACACCTTC. Translated, it gives CASTQQSNYGYTF.

V and J are TRBV7-9 and TRBJ1-4; a possible D gene is TRBD1 (5 bases). Trimming shortened V by 5 bases and J by 5 bases, and 18 bases separated the two germline ends. CDR1 and CDR2 (germline): SEHNR, FQNEAQ (reference sequence). The CDR3 is made up of 16 amino acids. The CDR3: CASSPGTSFNNEKLFF. Written as DNA, the CDR3 is TGTGCCAGCAGCCCCGGGACTTCTTTCAACAATGAAAAACTGTTTTTT.